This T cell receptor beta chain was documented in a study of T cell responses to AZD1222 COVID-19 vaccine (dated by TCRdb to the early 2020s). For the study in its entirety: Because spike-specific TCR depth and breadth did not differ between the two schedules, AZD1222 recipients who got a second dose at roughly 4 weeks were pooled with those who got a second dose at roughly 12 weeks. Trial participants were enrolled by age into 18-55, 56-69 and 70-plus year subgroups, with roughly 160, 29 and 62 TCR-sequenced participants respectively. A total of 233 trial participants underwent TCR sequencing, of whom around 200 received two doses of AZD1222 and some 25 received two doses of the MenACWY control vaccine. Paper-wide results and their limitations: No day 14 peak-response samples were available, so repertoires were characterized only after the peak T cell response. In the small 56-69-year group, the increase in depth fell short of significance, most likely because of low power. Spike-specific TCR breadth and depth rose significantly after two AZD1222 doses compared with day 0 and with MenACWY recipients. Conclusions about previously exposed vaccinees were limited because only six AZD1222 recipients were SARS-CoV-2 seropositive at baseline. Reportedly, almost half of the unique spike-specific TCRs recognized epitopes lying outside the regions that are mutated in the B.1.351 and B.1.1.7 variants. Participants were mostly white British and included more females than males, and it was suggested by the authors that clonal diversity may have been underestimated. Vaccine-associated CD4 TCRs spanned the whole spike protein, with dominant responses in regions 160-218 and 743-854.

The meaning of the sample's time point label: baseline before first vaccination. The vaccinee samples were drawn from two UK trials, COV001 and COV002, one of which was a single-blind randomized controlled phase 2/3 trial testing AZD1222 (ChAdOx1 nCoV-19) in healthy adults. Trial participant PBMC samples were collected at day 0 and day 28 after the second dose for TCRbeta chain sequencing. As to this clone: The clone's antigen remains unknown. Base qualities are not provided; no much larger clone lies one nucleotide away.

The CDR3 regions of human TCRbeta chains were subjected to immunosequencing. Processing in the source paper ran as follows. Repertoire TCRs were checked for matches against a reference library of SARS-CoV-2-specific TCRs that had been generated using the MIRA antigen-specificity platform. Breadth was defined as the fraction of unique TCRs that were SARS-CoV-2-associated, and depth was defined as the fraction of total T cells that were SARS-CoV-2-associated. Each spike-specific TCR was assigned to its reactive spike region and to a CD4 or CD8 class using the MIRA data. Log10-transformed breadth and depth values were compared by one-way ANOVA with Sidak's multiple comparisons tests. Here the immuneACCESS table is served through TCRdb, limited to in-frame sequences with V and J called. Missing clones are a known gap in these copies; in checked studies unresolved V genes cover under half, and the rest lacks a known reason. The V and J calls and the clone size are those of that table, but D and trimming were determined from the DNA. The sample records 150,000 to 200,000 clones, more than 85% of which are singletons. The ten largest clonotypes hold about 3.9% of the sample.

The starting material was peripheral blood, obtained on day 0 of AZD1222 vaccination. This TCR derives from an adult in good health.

The nucleotides are TGTGCCAGCGGCCAGAACAATCAGCCCCAGCATTTT. Its protein reads: CASGQNNQPQHF. This chain joins TRBV6-6 to TRBJ1-5; no D gene can be assigned with confidence. Inclusive of the bounding cysteine and phenylalanine, the CDR3 is 12 residues long. Only the CDR3 part of the read is kept: 36 bases, read in frame from the first base. The germline V gene (reference sequence) sets CDR1 to MNHNY and CDR2 to SVGAGI. Deletion took 8 bases off V and 3 bases off J, with a span of 8 bases between the germline ends.